What follows are 30 T cell receptor beta chains derived from one specimen sequenced in a study of shared clonotypes between healthy human individuals (dated by TCRdb to the early 2020s). For the CD8 naive samples, CD45RO-negative cells were positively selected for CCR7, yielding a CD45RA+CCR7+ population from which TemRA cells were excluded. Library construction relied on the immunoSEQ multiplex PCR assay. TCRdb re-hosts the immuneACCESS table, in-frame sequences only. Its copies lack some clones; in the studies checked, an unresolved V gene accounts for under half of them, and the cause for the rest is not known. This sample lists about 2.2 million clones; about 92% were detected once. The ten largest clones take up more than 1.5% of the sample. The sample consisted of naive CD8+ T cells from PBMCs. Sample cell subset or site, as interpreted from the label and publication: CD45RA+CCR7+. The receptors were sampled from a man between 18 and 29 years old in good health. Some clones in this sample may be carry-over from other donors' samples.

This chain uses TRBV19 with TRBJ2-7, with 11 bases that match TRBD1. CDR1 is LNHDA and CDR2 is SQIVND in the germline V gene (reference sequence). CDR3 length: 13 amino acids. V lost 7 bases and J lost 3; bases outside the gene matches: 2. The CDR3 nucleotides read TGTGCCAGTACCGGGACAGGGGGCTACGAGCAGTACTTC. Translating gives CASTGTGGYEQYF.

CDR3 sequence: CASSSVDLYAQLSNQPQHF. The DNA of the CDR3 is TGTGCCAGCAGTTCCGTGGATTTGTATGCCCAATTAAGCAATCAGCCCCAGCATTTT. The chain carries TRBV28 and TRBJ1-5; D is uncertain. Trimming pared 4 bases from V and 1 base from J, leaving 23 bases between. CDR3 size: 19 residues. Germline V gene lookup returns CDR1 MDHEN and CDR2 SYDVKM.

The chain joins TRBV6-4 to TRBJ1-2; no definite D call. The V end was cut by 8 bases, the J end by 8 bases, with 15 bases between. The CDR3 loop spans 12 amino acids. From germline, CDR1 is MRHNA and CDR2 SNTAGT. As DNA, the CDR3 is TGTGCCAGCCGAGGTCCGGACGGGGGCTACACCTTC. Its protein is CASRGPDGGYTF.

CDR3 in DNA: TGTGCCAGCAGTGAATGGGGGGCAGTTGGTGAAAAACTGTTTTTT. Residues: CASSEWGAVGEKLFF. The chain recombines TRBV25-1 with TRBJ1-4, with D perhaps TRBD1 (6 bases). This CDR3 is 15 amino acids long. Germline V gene sequence: CDR1 MGHDK, CDR2 SYGVNS. V was trimmed by 1 base and J by 7 bases, leaving 13 bases between them.

The gene calls are TRBV6-1 and TRBJ1-1; D gene unclear. There are 12 residues in the CDR3. Germline V CDR1 and CDR2: MNHNS, SASEGT. Trimming cost V 5 bases and J 11 bases, with 15 bases left between them. CDR3 residues: CASSSLLGWAFF. As DNA, the CDR3 is TGTGCCAGCAGTAGCCTGCTTGGTTGGGCTTTCTTT.

The chain recombines TRBV27 with TRBJ2-7; D possibly corresponds to TRBD2 (6 bases). Trimming took 6 bases from V and 2 from J, leaving 14 bases between them. Germline CDR1 is MNHEY and CDR2 is SMNVEV (reference sequence). CDR3 length: 14 residues. CDR3 in amino acids: CASRLGGVAYEQYF. For the CDR3, the DNA is TGTGCCAGCAGACTAGGAGGGGTCGCCTACGAGCAGTACTTC.

CDR3 sequence: CAWNPTWGDRAYEQYF. DNA of the CDR3: TGTGCCTGGAACCCTACTTGGGGGGACCGGGCCTACGAGCAGTACTTC. J is TRBJ2-7 and V is TRBV30, with D possibly TRBD2 on 6 matching bases. V was clipped by 4 bases and J by 2 bases, with 21 bases between them. The CDR3 covers 16 residues. CDR1 and CDR2 (germline): GTSNPN, SVGIG (reference sequence).

The J gene is TRBJ2-2, the V gene TRBV7-9; D perhaps matches TRBD1 (6 bases). V lost 4 bases and J lost 6, with 12 bases in between. This CDR3 region has 14 residues. Per germline, CDR1 SEHNR and CDR2 FQNEAQ (reference sequence). In DNA, the CDR3 is TGTGCCAGCAGCTATAGTGAGGGGGCCGGGGAGCTGTTTTTT. Its protein is CASSYSEGAGELFF.

This clone was recorded once. At one of its ends the junction is not consistent with the germline gene, which may arise from a read error. The rearrangement links TRBV4-1 to TRBJ2-5; D unresolved. CDR1 is MGHRA, CDR2 YSYEKL, per germline. This CDR3 comprises 13 residues. CDR3 in amino acids: CASNQVYEETQYF. In nucleotides, the CDR3 is TGCGCCAGCAACCAAGTATATGAGGAGACCCAGTACTTC.

J is TRBJ1-1 and V is TRBV7-9; D unresolved. Germline V gene sequence: CDR1 SEHNR, CDR2 FQNEAQ (reference sequence). The CDR3 has 13 residues. V was trimmed by 7 bases and J by 3 bases, leaving 12 bases between them. CDR3 loop: CASKTSGDTEAFF. DNA for the CDR3: TGTGCCAGCAAAACTTCTGGGGACACTGAAGCTTTCTTT.

About this clone: The sample contains more than one DNA sequence encoding this CDR3. V usage is TRBV7-9 and J usage is TRBJ2-3; D unresolved. V was shortened by 8 bases and J by 3 bases, with 3 bases between the two germline ends. The CDR3 sequence is 10 residues long. CDR1 and CDR2 (germline): SEHNR, FQNEAQ (reference sequence). This CDR3 is CASGTDTQYF. The DNA for the CDR3 is TGTGCCAGCGGAACAGATACGCAGTATTTT.

This clone appeared a single time. The chain recombines TRBV10-3 with TRBJ2-2; D is undetermined. CDR1 is ENHRY and CDR2 is SYGVKD in the germline V gene. This CDR3 is 12 amino acids long. V shed 7 bases and J shed 6 bases, with 9 bases lying between them. The CDR3 reads CAIMAASGELFF. The DNA for the CDR3 is TGTGCCATCATGGCGGCCTCCGGGGAGCTGTTTTTT.

Of note for this clone: Other nucleotide sequences in the sample specify the same CDR3. The gene calls are TRBV7-9 and TRBJ2-1, with 10 bases matching TRBD1. The germline V gene has CDR1 SEHNR and CDR2 FQNEAQ (reference sequence). This CDR3 is 14 amino acids long. Trimming removed 4 bases from V and 7 bases from J; junction bases left unmatched: 4. CDR3 amino acids: CASSSRTGGNEQFF. Written as DNA, the CDR3 is TGTGCCAGCAGCTCGAGGACAGGGGGGAATGAGCAGTTCTTC. Combining the CDR3 with reference TRBV7-9 and TRBJ2-1 gives the whole variable domain DTGVSQNPRHKITKRGQNVTFRCDPISEHNRLYWYRQTLGQGPEFLTYFQNEAQLEKSRLLSDRFSAERPKGSFSTLEIQRTEQGDSAMYLCASSSRTGGNEQFFGPGTRLTVL.

The V gene is TRBV9, the J gene TRBJ2-2; no definite D call. Germline CDR1 SGDLS, CDR2 YYNGEE. This CDR3 comprises 12 residues. V dropped 4 bases and J dropped 7 bases, with 8 bases sitting between them. CDR3 protein: CASSTSRGELFF. The CDR3 DNA reads as TGTGCCAGCAGCACATCCCGCGGGGAGCTGTTTTTT. The full variable domain, in which reference TRBV9 and TRBJ2-2 provide the parts outside the CDR3, is DSGVTQTPKHLITATGQRVTLRCSPRSGDLSVYWYQQSLDQGLQFLIQYYNGEERAKGNILERFSAQQFPDLHSELNLSSLELGDSALYFCASSTSRGELFFGEGSRLTVL.

This rearrangement joins TRBV6-1 to TRBJ1-1; D is undetermined. Germline V gene data show CDR1 as MNHNS and CDR2 as SASEGT. Trimming shortened V by 6 bases and J by 9 bases, and 14 bases separated the two germline ends. The CDR3 totals 12 residues. The CDR3 reads CASRQVGNQAFF. The CDR3 DNA follows: TGTGCCAGCAGGCAAGTTGGAAACCAAGCTTTCTTT.

The chain uses TRBV29-1 and TRBJ1-2; D might be TRBD1 (6 bases). V dropped 5 bases and J dropped 6 bases, with 16 bases sitting between them. CDR1 and CDR2 from the germline V gene are SQVTM and ANQGSEA. There are 13 residues in the CDR3. CDR3 nucleotides: TGCAGCGTTCGCGCTGGGGGGGCAAATGGCTACACCTTC. Amino acid sequence: CSVRAGGANGYTF.

The chain employs TRBV28 and TRBJ1-3; perhaps TRBD1 as D (5 bases). CDR1 MDHEN and CDR2 SYDVKM come from the germline V gene. This CDR3 comprises 15 residues. V gave up 3 bases and J gave up 2 bases, with 11 bases separating them. The CDR3 loop reads CASSFFGAPGNTIYF. The DNA of the CDR3 is TGTGCCAGCAGTTTCTTTGGGGCGCCTGGAAACACCATATATTTT.

Only one count was recorded for this clone. This chain uses TRBV30 with TRBJ1-5; D call uncertain. This CDR3 has 15 residues. V was trimmed by 1 base and J by 8 bases, leaving 18 bases between them. The germline V gene has CDR1 GTSNPN and CDR2 SVGIG (reference sequence). The CDR3 here is CAWSASDSRVEPQHF. The CDR3, as DNA: TGTGCCTGGAGTGCGTCCGACTCCCGGGTGGAGCCCCAGCATTTT.

This clone was observed a few times. The chain carries TRBV10-2 and TRBJ2-1; 7 nucleotides align to TRBD2. Germline V gives CDR1 WSHSY, CDR2 SAAADI. The CDR3 extends over 15 amino acids. V was clipped by 8 bases and J by 0 bases; unmatched bases: 7. The DNA for the CDR3 is TGCGCCAGCCTAACTAGCGCGAGCTCCTACAATGAGCAGTTCTTC. It codes for CASLTSASSYNEQFF.

The CDR3 bases are TGTGCCAGCAGCGTAGGGCAACCGGTGGAGACCCAGTACTTC. It codes for CASSVGQPVETQYF. V gene TRBV9 combines with J gene TRBJ2-5; the D is unclear. The CDR3 has 14 residues. Germline lookup yields CDR1 SGDLS and CDR2 YYNGEE. V was trimmed by 0 bases and J by 5 bases, leaving 11 bases between them.

The gene calls are TRBV18 and TRBJ1-2, with D perhaps matching TRBD1 (5 bases). This CDR3 has 15 amino acids. Germline CDR1 is KGHSH and CDR2 is LQKENI. V lost 3 bases, J lost 6 bases, and 17 bases lay in between. As DNA, the CDR3 is TGTGCCAGCTCACCTCAAAGAACGCAGGGCGATGGCTACACCTTC. Amino acid sequence: CASSPQRTQGDGYTF.

This clone was counted once. Compared with germline, one end of the junction differs, possibly owing to a read error. The sample has other DNA sequences that encode this CDR3 too. The chain employs TRBV5-1 and TRBJ2-7; 7 bases align to TRBD2. This CDR3 region has 12 residues. CDR1 SGHRS and CDR2 YFSETQ come from the germline V gene. Written as DNA, the CDR3 is TGTGCCAGCGGGGCAGGGAGGCACGAGCAGTACTTC. This sequence encodes CASGAGRHEQYF.

The J gene is TRBJ2-3, the V gene TRBV7-2; D is undetermined. The germline V gene encodes CDR1 SGHTA and CDR2 FQGNSA. This CDR3 has 13 amino acids. Trimming stripped 5 bases from V and 6 bases from J, with 12 bases between. The CDR3 nucleotides read TGTGCCAGCAGCCAACCCCCGCGGGATACGCAGTATTTT. Amino acid sequence: CASSQPPRDTQYF.

The gene calls are TRBV15 and TRBJ2-3; 8 bases are shared with TRBD1. CDR3 size: 16 residues. V trimming: 5 bases; J trimming: 0 bases; junction bases outside the gene matches: 7. Per germline, CDR1 LNHNV and CDR2 YYDKDF (reference sequence). CDR3 loop: CATSADRETSTDTQYF. The CDR3 DNA reads as TGTGCCACCAGCGCGGACAGGGAGACTAGCACAGATACGCAGTATTTT.

CDR3 sequence: CAIKSESSYEQYF. The CDR3 DNA reads TGTGCCATCAAGTCGGAGAGCTCCTACGAGCAGTACTTC. The rearrangement links TRBV10-3 to TRBJ2-7; D unresolved. Trimming left V 7 bases short and J 0 bases short, with 10 bases between. Germline lookup yields CDR1 ENHRY and CDR2 SYGVKD. This CDR3 has 13 residues.

The rearrangement links TRBV14 to TRBJ2-5; 10 bases align to TRBD2. The length of the CDR3 is 14 residues. Looked up from germline, CDR1 is SGHDN and CDR2 is FVKESK. The J segment lost 7 bases and the V segment lost 4 bases, leaving 6 bases of the junction unmatched. CDR3 protein: CASSRTSGLGTQYF. CDR3 coding DNA: TGTGCCAGCAGCCGGACTAGCGGCTTGGGGACCCAGTACTTC.

The chain carries TRBV27 and TRBJ1-1, with D possibly being TRBD1 (5 bases). Germline lookup yields CDR1 MNHEY and CDR2 SMNVEV (reference sequence). This CDR3 region has 15 residues. Trimming shortened V by 3 bases and J by 2 bases, and 13 bases separated the two germline ends. CDR3: CASSFAGRINTEAFF. The CDR3 coding sequence is TGTGCCAGCAGTTTTGCGGGACGGATAAACACTGAAGCTTTCTTT.

The V gene is TRBV29-1, the J gene TRBJ1-2; D is unresolved. Between the trimmed V and J ends, which lost 3 bases and 3 bases, there was a span of 20 bases. Germline V CDR1 and CDR2: SQVTM, ANQGSEA. There are 16 residues in the CDR3. The CDR3 coding sequence is TGCAGCGTTGATCCGGGAAACTTAGGAGAGGACTATGGCTACACCTTC. Residues: CSVDPGNLGEDYGYTF. Full variable domain (missing parts from reference TRBV29-1 and TRBJ1-2): SAVISQKPSRDICQRGTSLTIQCQVDSQVTMMFWYRQQPGQSLTLIATANQGSEATYESGFVIDKFPISRPNLTFSTLTVSNMSPEDSSIYLCSVDPGNLGEDYGYTFGSGTRLTVV.

Regarding this clone: This sample includes further DNA sequences coding for the same CDR3. CDR3: CASSLDGAGQETQYF. CDR3 in DNA: TGTGCCAGCAGCTTAGATGGAGCGGGGCAAGAGACCCAGTACTTC. V usage is TRBV11-2 and J usage is TRBJ2-5, with TRBD2 matching 7 bases. The CDR3 spans 15 residues. With V trimmed by 0 bases and J by 2 bases, 3 bases remained unmatched. Per germline, CDR1 SGHAT and CDR2 FQNNGV.

With respect to this clone: Other DNA variants within this sample encode the same CDR3. The chain links TRBV27 to TRBJ2-7, with a weak D call TRBD2 (5 bases). Looked up from germline, CDR1 is MNHEY and CDR2 is SMNVEV (reference sequence). The CDR3 is 11 amino acids. The V gene lost 6 bases and the J gene lost 5 bases, with 8 bases spanning the gap. Here the CDR3 DNA reads TGTGCCAGCAGCCACGGGGACGAGCAGTACTTC. Translated: CASSHGDEQYF.